These T cell receptor beta chains were read from a single sample in a study of blood T cell repertoires in COVID-19. Repertoires were generated with immunoSEQ multiplex PCR, while TCRdb's copy carries only in-frame clones and drops some. The data contain about 220,000 clones, roughly 80% of them singletons. Material: peripheral blood. Receptor source: a woman aged 70 to 79 with COVID-19, enrolled during active disease. CDR3s include the opening cysteine and the closing phenylalanine or tryptophan. The D gene is left open where the match is weak. Size is stated for part of the rows, as once, few or many counts, or as a class when the clone is expanded.

>TRBV10-3|-|TRBD1|TRBJ1-2
CAISDPGTGGYGYTF
TGTGCCATCAGTGACCCCGGGACAGGGGGCTATGGCTACACCTTC
>TRBV28|-|-|TRBJ1-1
CASGGGGLGTEAFF
TGTGCCAGCGGGGGCGGGGGGCTAGGCACTGAAGCTTTCTTT
>TRBV7-9|once|TRBD1|TRBJ1-3
CASSLQGATGNTIYF
TGTGCCAGCAGCTTACAGGGGGCGACTGGAAACACCATATATTTT
>TRBV9|once|-|TRBJ2-5
CASSSIPGETQYF
TGTGCCAGCAGCTCCATCCCGGGAGAGACCCAGTACTTC
>TRBV7-8|-|TRBD1|TRBJ2-2
CASSSRQGAEAGELFF
TGTGCCAGCAGCTCCAGACAGGGGGCTGAGGCCGGGGAGCTGTTTTTT
>TRBV30|-|TRBD1|TRBJ1-1
CAWRGTGGSEAFF
TGTGCCTGGAGAGGGACAGGGGGTAGTGAAGCTTTCTTT
>TRBV9|few|-|TRBJ2-7
CASSPSWVGTYEQYF
TGTGCCAGCAGCCCAAGCTGGGTGGGCACCTACGAGCAGTACTTC
>TRBV2|-|TRBD1|TRBJ1-3
CASSDQGGTIYF
TGTGCCAGCAGTGATCAGGGGGGCACCATATATTTT
>TRBV7-8|few|-|TRBJ2-1
CASSSRAQGNEQFF
TGTGCCAGCAGCTCCCGAGCACAGGGAAATGAGCAGTTCTTC
>TRBV7-9|-|-|TRBJ1-2
CASSLAGDNYGYTF
TGTGCCAGCAGCTTAGCGGGCGATAACTATGGCTACACCTTC
>TRBV29-1|-|-|TRBJ2-7
CSVGAVYEQYF
TGCAGCGTTGGTGCGGTCTACGAGCAGTACTTC
>TRBV5-1|-|-|TRBJ2-7
CASSLSVGTRTYEQYF
TGCGCCAGCAGCTTGTCGGTAGGGACACGGACCTACGAGCAGTACTTC
>TRBV5-1|-|TRBD1|TRBJ1-2
CASSLGTGARRYTF
TGCGCCAGCAGCTTGGGGACAGGGGCACGCCGCTACACCTTC
>TRBV18|-|-|TRBJ2-7
CASSPGRRTYEQYF
TGTGCCAGCTCACCTGGCAGGCGAACCTACGAGCAGTACTTC
>TRBV4-3|-|-|TRBJ2-5
CASSQEAGGKETQYF
TGCGCCAGCAGCCAAGAGGCTGGGGGGAAAGAGACCCAGTACTTC
>TRBV5-1|-|TRBD1|TRBJ2-7
CASSLGQGVGEQYF
TGCGCCAGCAGCTTGGGCCAGGGGGTCGGTGAGCAGTACTTC
>TRBV25-1|-|-|TRBJ2-7
CASSTGTKYEQYF
TGTGCCAGCAGCACCGGGACAAAGTACGAGCAGTACTTC
>TRBV15|-|-|TRBJ2-1
CATHLASSYNEQFF
TGTGCCACCCATTTAGCAAGCTCCTACAATGAGCAGTTCTTC
>TRBV28|-|-|TRBJ2-3
CASSLTLSGDTQYF
TGTGCCAGCAGCCTTACTCTCTCCGGAGATACGCAGTATTTT
>TRBV5-1|-|-|TRBJ1-3
CASSGMGTGGNTIYF
TGCGCCAGCAGCGGGATGGGGACCGGAGGGAACACCATATATTTT
>TRBV4-2|once|-|TRBJ2-3
CASSQDLEGPTDTQYF
TGTGCCAGCAGCCAAGATCTTGAGGGCCCCACAGATACGCAGTATTTT
>TRBV3-1/TRBV3-2|-|TRBD1|TRBJ2-7
CASSQPTGQGFHEQYF
TGTGCCAGCAGCCAGCCCACGGGACAGGGGTTCCACGAGCAGTACTTC
>TRBV28|-|TRBD1|TRBJ1-2
CASSSGQGFNYGYTF
TGTGCCAGCAGCTCGGGACAGGGGTTTAACTATGGCTACACCTTC
>TRBV20-1|-|-|TRBJ1-1
CSASPRQVEAFF
TGCAGTGCTAGTCCCAGGCAGGTTGAAGCTTTCTTT
>TRBV6-1|-|TRBD1|TRBJ1-5
CASSEQGAFIGPQHF
TGTGCCAGCAGTGAACAGGGGGCCTTTATTGGCCCCCAGCATTTT
>TRBV30|-|TRBD1|TRBJ1-5
CAWRSGTGGGQPQHF
TGTGCCTGGAGGTCCGGGACAGGGGGCGGACAGCCCCAGCATTTT
>TRBV6-5|-|-|TRBJ1-1
CASSPRRSEAFF
TGTGCCAGCAGTCCCCGGAGGAGTGAAGCTTTCTTT
>TRBV29-1|-|TRBD2|TRBJ2-2
CSLGRRWEGRTGELFF
TGCAGCCTCGGTCGCCGGTGGGAGGGGAGGACCGGGGAGCTGTTTTTT
>TRBV7-9|-|-|TRBJ2-1
CASSSFSGSYNEQFF
TGTGCCAGCAGCTCCTTCTCCGGGAGCTACAATGAGCAGTTCTTC
>TRBV5-1|-|-|TRBJ1-1
CASSLERVSTEAFF
TGCGCCAGCAGCCTGGAGAGGGTTAGCACTGAAGCTTTCTTT